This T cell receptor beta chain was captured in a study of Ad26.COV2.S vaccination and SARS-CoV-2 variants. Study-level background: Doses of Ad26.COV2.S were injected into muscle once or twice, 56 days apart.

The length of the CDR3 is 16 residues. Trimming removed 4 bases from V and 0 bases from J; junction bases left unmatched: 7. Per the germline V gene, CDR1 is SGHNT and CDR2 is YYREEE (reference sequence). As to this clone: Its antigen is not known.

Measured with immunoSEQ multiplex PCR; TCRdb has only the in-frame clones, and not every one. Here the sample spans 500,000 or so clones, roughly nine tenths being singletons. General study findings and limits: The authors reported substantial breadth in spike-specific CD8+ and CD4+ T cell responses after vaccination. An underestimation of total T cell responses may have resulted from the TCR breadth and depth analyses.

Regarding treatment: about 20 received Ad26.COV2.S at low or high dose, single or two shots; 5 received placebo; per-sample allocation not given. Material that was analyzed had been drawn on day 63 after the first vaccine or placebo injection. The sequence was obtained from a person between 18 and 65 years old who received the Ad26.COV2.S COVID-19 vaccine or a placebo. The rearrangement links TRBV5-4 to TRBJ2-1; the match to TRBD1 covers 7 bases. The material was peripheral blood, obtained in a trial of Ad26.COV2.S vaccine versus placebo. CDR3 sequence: CASSPQGTSSYNEQFF. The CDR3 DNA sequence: TGTGCCAGCAGCCCACAGGGGACCAGCTCCTACAATGAGCAGTTCTTC.